This TCR beta chain is drawn from a study of T cells in Graves' hyperthyroidism and ophthalmopathy. Trimming removed 5 bases from V and 6 bases from J; junction bases left unmatched: 4. CDR1 SGHAT and CDR2 FQNNGV come from the germline V gene. CDR3 size: 13 residues. The sample holds one count of this clonotype. No antigen is known for it. RNA transcripts gave rise to amplified TCR beta CDR3 regions. First-round RT-PCR with HTBI primers amplified the TCR CDR3 region. TCRdb independently ran MiXCR on the multiplex PCR reads; one entry per CDR3 protein. The table records approximately 590,000 distinct CDR3 sequences, 40% to 55% of them present only once. General study points: The model made its ophthalmopathy prediction, and onset followed a median 6.5 months later.

Graves' hyperthyroidism is called stable when ophthalmopathy does not progress within 18 months. The genes are TRBV11-2 and TRBJ1-2, with 9 positions matching TRBD1. Sequenced material: peripheral blood or thyroid tissue (not recorded which). The receptor was derived from a woman aged 18-29 years with Graves' hyperthyroidism. Here the CDR3 reads CASSGRQGDGYTF. CDR3 DNA: TGTGCCAGCAGCGGACGACAGGGGGATGGCTACACCTTC.